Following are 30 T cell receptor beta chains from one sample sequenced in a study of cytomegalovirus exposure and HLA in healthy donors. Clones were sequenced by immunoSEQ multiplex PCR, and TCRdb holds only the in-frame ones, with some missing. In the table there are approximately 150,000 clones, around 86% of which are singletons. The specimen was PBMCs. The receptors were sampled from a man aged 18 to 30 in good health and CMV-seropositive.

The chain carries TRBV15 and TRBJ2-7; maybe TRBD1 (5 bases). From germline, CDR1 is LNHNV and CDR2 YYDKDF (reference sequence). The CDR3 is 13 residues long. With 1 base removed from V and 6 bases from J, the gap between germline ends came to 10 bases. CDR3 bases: TGTGCCACCAGCAGAGTCTTAGGGGTCGAGCAGTACTTC. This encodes CATSRVLGVEQYF. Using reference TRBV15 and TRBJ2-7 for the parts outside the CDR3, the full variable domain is DAMVIQNPRYQVTQFGKPVTLSCSQTLNHNVMYWYQQKSSQAPKLLFHYYDKDFNNEADTPDNFQSRRPNTSFCFLDIRSPGLGDTAMYLCATSRVLGVEQYFGPGTRLTVT.

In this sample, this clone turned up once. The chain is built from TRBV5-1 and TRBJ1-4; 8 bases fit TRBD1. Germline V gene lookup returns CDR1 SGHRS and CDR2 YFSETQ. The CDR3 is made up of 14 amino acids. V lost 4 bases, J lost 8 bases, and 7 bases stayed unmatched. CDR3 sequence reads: CASSKDREDEKLFF. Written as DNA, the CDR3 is TGCGCCAGCAGCAAGGACAGGGAGGACGAAAAACTGTTTTTT.

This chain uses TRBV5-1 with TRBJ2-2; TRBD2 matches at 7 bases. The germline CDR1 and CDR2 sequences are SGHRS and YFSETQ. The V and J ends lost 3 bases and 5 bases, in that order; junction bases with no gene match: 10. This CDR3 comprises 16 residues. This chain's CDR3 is CASSSGLWGGTGELFF. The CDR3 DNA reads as TGCGCCAGCAGCTCAGGGCTCTGGGGGGGAACCGGGGAGCTGTTTTTT.

The CDR3 DNA sequence: TGTGCCAGCTCACCAGGCCAGGAGGTCAACACTGAAGCTTTCTTT. It specifies CASSPGQEVNTEAFF. The V and J genes are TRBV18 and TRBJ1-1; D unclear. There are 15 residues in the CDR3. CDR1 and CDR2 from the germline V gene are KGHSH and LQKENI. V shed 2 bases and J shed 2 bases, with 12 bases lying between them.

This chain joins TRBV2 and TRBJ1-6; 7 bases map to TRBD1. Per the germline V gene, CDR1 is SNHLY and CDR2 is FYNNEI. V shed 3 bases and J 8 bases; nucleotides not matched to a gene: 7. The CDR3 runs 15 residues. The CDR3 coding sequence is TGTGCCAGCAGTGACCCGGGACAGCTAGATTCACCCCTCCACTTT. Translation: CASSDPGQLDSPLHF.

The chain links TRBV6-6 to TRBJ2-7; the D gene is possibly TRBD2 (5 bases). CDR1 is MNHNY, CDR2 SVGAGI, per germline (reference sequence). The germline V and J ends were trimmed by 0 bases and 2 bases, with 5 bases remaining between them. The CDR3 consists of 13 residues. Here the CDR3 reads CASSYSRAYEQYF. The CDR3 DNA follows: TGTGCCAGCAGTTACTCGAGGGCCTACGAGCAGTACTTC.

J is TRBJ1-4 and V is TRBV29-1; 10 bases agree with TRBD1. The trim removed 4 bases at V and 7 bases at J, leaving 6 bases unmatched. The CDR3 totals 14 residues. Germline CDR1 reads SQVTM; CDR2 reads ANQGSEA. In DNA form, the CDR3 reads TGCAGCGTTGGGCCGGGACAGGGGATTGAAAAACTGTTTTTT. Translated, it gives CSVGPGQGIEKLFF.

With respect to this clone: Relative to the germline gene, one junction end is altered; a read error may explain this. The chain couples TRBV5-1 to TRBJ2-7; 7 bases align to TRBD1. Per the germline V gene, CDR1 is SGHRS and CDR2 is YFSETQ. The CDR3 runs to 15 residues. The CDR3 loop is CANSWATGTPYEQYF. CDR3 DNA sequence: TGCGCCAACAGCTGGGCGACAGGGACACCCTACGAGCAGTACTTC.

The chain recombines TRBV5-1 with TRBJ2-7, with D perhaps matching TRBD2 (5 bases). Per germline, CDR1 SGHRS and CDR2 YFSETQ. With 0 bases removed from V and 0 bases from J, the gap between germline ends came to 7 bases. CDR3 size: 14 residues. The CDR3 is CASSLDGSSYEQYF. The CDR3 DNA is TGCGCCAGCAGCTTGGATGGGAGCTCCTACGAGCAGTACTTC.

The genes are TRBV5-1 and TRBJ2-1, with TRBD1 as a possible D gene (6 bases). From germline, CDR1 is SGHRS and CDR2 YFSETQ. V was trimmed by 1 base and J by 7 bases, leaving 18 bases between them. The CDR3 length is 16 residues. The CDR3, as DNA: TGCGCCAGCAGCTTGTCGGTGGGGGCCTTGGGGAATGAGCAGTTCTTC. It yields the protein CASSLSVGALGNEQFF.

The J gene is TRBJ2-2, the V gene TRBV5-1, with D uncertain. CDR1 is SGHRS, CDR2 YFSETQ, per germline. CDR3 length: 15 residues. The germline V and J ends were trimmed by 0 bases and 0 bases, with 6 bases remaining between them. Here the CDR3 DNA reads TGCGCCAGCAGCTTGGACATCGCGAACACCGGGGAGCTGTTTTTT. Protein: CASSLDIANTGELFF.

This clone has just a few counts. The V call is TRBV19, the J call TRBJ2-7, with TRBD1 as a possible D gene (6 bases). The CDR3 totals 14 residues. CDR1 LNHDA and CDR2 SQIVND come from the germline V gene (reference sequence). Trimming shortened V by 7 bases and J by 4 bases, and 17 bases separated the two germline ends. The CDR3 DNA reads TGTGCCAGTACTCAAACCGGGACACCTTACGAGCAGTACTTC. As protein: CASTQTGTPYEQYF.

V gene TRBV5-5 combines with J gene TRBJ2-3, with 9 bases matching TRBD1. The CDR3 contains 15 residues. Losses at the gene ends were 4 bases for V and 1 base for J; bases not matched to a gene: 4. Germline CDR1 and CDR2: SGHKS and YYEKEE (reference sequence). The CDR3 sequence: CASSLGQGGTDTQYF. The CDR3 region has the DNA TGTGCCAGCAGCCTGGGACAGGGCGGCACAGATACGCAGTATTTT.

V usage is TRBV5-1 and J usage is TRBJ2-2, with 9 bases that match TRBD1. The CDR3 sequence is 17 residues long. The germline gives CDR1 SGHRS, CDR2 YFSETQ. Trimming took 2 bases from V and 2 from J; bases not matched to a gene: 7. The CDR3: CASSLGRGQGNTGELFF. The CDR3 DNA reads TGCGCCAGCAGCTTAGGAAGGGGACAGGGAAACACCGGGGAGCTGTTTTTT.

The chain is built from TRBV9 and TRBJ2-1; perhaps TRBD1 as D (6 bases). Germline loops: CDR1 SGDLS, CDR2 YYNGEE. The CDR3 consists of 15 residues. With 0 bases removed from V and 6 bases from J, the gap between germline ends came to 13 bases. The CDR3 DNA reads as TGTGCCAGCAGCGTAGTAGGACAGTCCCTCAATGAGCAGTTCTTC. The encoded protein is CASSVVGQSLNEQFF.

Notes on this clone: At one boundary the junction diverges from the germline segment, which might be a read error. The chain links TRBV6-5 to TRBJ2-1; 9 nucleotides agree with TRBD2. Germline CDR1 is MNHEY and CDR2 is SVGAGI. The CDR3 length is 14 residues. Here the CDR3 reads CATTVGTSYDEQFF. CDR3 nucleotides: TGTGCCACCACGGTGGGGACTAGCTACGATGAGCAGTTCTTC.

The CDR3 protein is CASSLSGKGTRGYTF. The CDR3, as DNA: TGTGCCAGCAGTTTATCGGGGAAAGGGACACGTGGCTACACCTTC. The rearrangement joins TRBV27 to TRBJ1-2; D possibly corresponds to TRBD1 (6 bases). Trimming removed 0 bases from V and 7 bases from J, with 15 bases in between. CDR3 length: 15 amino acids. The germline V gene has CDR1 MNHEY and CDR2 SMNVEV (reference sequence).

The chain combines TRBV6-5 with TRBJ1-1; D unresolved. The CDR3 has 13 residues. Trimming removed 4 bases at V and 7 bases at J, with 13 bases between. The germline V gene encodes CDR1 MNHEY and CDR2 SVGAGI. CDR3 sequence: CASSSPRALEAFF. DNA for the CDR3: TGTGCCAGCAGTTCCCCGAGGGCGCTTGAAGCTTTCTTT.

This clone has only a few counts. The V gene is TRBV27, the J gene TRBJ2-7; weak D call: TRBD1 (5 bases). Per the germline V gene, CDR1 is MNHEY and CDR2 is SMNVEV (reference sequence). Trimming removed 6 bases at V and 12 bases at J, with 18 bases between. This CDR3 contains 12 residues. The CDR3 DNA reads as TGTGCCAGCAGGATTGATTGGGGCCCCCTGTACTTC. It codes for CASRIDWGPLYF.

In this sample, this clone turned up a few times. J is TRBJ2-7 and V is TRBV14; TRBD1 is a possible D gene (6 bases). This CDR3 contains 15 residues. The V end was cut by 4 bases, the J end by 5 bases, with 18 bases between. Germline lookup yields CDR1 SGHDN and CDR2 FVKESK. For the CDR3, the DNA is TGTGCCAGCAGCCTCCTTTTCAGGGGCGCAGACGAGCAGTACTTC. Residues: CASSLLFRGADEQYF.

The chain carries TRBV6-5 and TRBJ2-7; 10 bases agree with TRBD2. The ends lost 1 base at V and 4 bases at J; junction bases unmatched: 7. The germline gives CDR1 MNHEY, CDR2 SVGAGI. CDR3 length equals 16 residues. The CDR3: CASSYYPSGGLYEQYF. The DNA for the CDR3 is TGTGCCAGCAGTTACTACCCTAGCGGGGGATTATACGAGCAGTACTTC.

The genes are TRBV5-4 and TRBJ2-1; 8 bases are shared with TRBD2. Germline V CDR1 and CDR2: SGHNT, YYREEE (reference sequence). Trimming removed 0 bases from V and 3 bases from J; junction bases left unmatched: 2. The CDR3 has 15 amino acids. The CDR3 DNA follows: TGTGCCAGCAGCTTGGAGGCGGGAGGCTACAATGAGCAGTTCTTC. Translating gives CASSLEAGGYNEQFF.

In nucleotides, the CDR3 is TGTGCCAGCAGACCCGGCAACCGGGGCACAGATACGCAGTATTTT. Its translation: CASRPGNRGTDTQYF. The V call is TRBV27, the J call TRBJ2-3, with D unresolved. This CDR3 comprises 15 residues. Per germline, CDR1 MNHEY and CDR2 SMNVEV (reference sequence). V was pared by 6 bases and J by 1 base, with 14 bases between.

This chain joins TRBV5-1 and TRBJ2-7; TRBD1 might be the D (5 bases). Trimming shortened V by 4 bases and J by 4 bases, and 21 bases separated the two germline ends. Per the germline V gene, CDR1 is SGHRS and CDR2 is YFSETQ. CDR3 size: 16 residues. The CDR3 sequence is CASSHQGAGFSYEQYF. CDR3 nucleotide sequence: TGCGCCAGCAGCCATCAAGGCGCAGGGTTTTCATACGAGCAGTACTTC.

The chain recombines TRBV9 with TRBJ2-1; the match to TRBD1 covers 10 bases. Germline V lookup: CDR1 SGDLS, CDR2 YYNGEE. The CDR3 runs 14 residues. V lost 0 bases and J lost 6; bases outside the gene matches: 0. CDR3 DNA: TGTGCCAGCAGCGTAGGACAGGGGGCCAATGAGCAGTTCTTC. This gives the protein CASSVGQGANEQFF.

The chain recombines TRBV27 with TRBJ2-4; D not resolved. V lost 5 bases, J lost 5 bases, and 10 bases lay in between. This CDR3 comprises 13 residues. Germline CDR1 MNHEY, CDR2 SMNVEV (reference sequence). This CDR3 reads CASSLTVQNIQYF. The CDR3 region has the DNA TGTGCCAGCAGTCTAACCGTCCAAAACATTCAGTACTTC.

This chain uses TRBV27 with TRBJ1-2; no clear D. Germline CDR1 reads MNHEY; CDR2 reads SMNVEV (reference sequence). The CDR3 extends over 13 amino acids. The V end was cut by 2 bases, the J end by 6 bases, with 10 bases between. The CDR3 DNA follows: TGTGCCAGCAGTTTAATACGATCGGATGGCTACACCTTC. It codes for CASSLIRSDGYTF.

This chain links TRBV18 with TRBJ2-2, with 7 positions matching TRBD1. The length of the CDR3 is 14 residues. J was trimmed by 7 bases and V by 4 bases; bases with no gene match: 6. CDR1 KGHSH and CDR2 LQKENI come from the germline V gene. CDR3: CASSRDREYGELFF. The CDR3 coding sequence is TGTGCCAGCTCACGGGACAGAGAATACGGGGAGCTGTTTTTT.

This chain's CDR3 is CATSRELGTVVTDTQYF. CDR3 in DNA: TGTGCCACCAGCAGAGAATTGGGGACAGTCGTCACAGATACGCAGTATTTT. This chain joins TRBV15 and TRBJ2-3; TRBD1 matches 7 bases. The CDR3 consists of 17 residues. Germline V gene sequence: CDR1 LNHNV, CDR2 YYDKDF (reference sequence). Losses at the gene ends were 0 bases for V and 2 bases for J; bases not matched to a gene: 8.

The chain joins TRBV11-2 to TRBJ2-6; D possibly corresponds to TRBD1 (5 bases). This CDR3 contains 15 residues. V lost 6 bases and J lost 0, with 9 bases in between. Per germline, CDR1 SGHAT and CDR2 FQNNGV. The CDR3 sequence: CASSFRGSGANVLTF. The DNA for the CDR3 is TGTGCCAGCAGTTTTAGGGGCTCTGGGGCCAACGTCCTGACTTTC.